This T cell receptor beta chain was retrieved from a study of cytomegalovirus exposure and HLA in healthy donors. On the study more broadly: Of the donors genotyped, some 400 in all, 65% to 90% fell in the Caucasian-associated ancestry cluster.

As to this clone: Its target is not known.

Amplification used 60 Vbeta primers and 13 Jbeta primers. Sequencing was performed with immunoSEQ multiplex PCR; in TCRdb, only in-frame clones are kept and a portion is missing. The table lists around 50,000 clones, 80% of them singletons. Donors had nominal health at sampling but likely had unrecorded immune exposures. This CDR3 spans 14 amino acids. V was clipped by 2 bases and J by 3 bases, with 9 bases between them. The V gene's germline CDR1 is SGHTA and CDR2 FQGNSA. General study findings and limits: A list of 150 to 200 TCR beta chains associated with cytomegalovirus was given. Beyond CMV serostatus, there was no information to go on about immune exposure.

The receptor comes from a young man in good health and CMV-seropositive. The chain joins TRBV7-2 to TRBJ2-3, with TRBD1 as a possible D gene (6 bases). Sequenced material: PBMCs. For the CDR3, the DNA is TGTGCCAGCAGCTTATACAGGGTAACAGATACGCAGTATTTT. Amino acid sequence: CASSLYRVTDTQYF.